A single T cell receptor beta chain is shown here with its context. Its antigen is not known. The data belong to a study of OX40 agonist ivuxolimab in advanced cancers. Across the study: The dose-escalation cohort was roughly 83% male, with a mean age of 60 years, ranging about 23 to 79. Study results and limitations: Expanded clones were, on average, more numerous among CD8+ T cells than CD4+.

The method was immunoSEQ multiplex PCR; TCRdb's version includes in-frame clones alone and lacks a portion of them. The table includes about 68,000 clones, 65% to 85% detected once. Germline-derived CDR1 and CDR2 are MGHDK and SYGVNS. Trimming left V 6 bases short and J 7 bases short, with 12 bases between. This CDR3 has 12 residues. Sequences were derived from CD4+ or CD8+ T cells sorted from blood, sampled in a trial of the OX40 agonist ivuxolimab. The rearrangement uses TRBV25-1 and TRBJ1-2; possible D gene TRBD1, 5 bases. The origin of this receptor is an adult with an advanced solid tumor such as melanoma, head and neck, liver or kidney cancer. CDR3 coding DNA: TGTGCCAGCAGGGGGGGAGAACGTGGCTACACCTTC. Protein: CASRGGERGYTF.